One sample yielded the 23 T cell receptor beta chains listed below, sequenced in a study of blood T cell repertoires in COVID-19. Generated by immunoSEQ multiplex PCR, the TCRdb table keeps only in-frame clones and is missing some. There are approximately 250,000 clones in the sample; approximately 88% occur only once, and roughly 10% lies in the top ten. Material for sequencing was peripheral blood. The receptors shown here come from a woman in her seventies with COVID-19, enrolled during active disease.

The rearrangement uses TRBV4-3 and TRBJ2-1; 8 nucleotides line up with TRBD1. V was clipped by 3 bases and J by 4 bases; unmatched bases: 5. From germline, CDR1 is LGHNA and CDR2 YSLEER. This CDR3 is 15 amino acids long. The CDR3 region is CASSHSDRAYNEQFF. The CDR3 DNA is TGCGCCAGCAGCCACTCGGACAGGGCATACAATGAGCAGTTCTTC.

The CDR3 nucleotides read TGCGCCAGCAGCCTCAGAGGGACAGACCAAGAGACCCAGTACTTC. Protein sequence: CASSLRGTDQETQYF. The rearrangement links TRBV5-1 to TRBJ2-5, with 7 bases identical to TRBD1. Germline V CDR1 and CDR2: SGHRS, YFSETQ. V lost 4 bases and J lost 0; bases outside the gene matches: 6. The CDR3 is made up of 15 amino acids.

The V and J genes are TRBV4-3 and TRBJ1-3; tentative D call: TRBD1 (6 bases). V lost 4 bases and J 2 bases, leaving 18 bases between the germline ends. CDR1 is LGHNA and CDR2 is YSLEER in the germline V gene. The CDR3 runs to 17 residues. CDR3 in amino acids: CASSPSSGGSTGNTIYF. Written as DNA, the CDR3 is TGCGCCAGCAGCCCAAGCAGCGGGGGCTCTACTGGAAACACCATATATTTT.

Only one count was recorded for this clone. The chain couples TRBV7-9 to TRBJ2-7; the D is unclear. The germline CDR1 and CDR2 sequences are SEHNR and FQNEAQ (reference sequence). The CDR3 spans 14 residues. The V end was cut by 1 base, the J end by 0 bases, with 7 bases between. The CDR3 here is CASSLGVSSYEQYF. For the CDR3, the DNA is TGTGCCAGCAGCTTAGGCGTAAGCTCCTACGAGCAGTACTTC.

The V call is TRBV6-5, the J call TRBJ2-2; D is unclear. The germline gives CDR1 MNHEY, CDR2 SVGAGI. The CDR3 spans 15 residues. Between the trimmed V and J ends, which lost 0 bases and 1 base, there was a span of 6 bases. Here the CDR3 reads CASSYSAGNTGELFF. The CDR3 nucleotides are TGTGCCAGCAGTTACTCCGCAGGGAACACCGGGGAGCTGTTTTTT.

V gene TRBV9 combines with J gene TRBJ1-6; D may be TRBD1 (5 bases). Between the trimmed V and J ends, which lost 0 bases and 8 bases, there was a span of 12 bases. The germline CDR1 and CDR2 sequences are SGDLS and YYNGEE. This CDR3 contains 15 residues. The CDR3 bases are TGTGCCAGCAGCGTAGCCCCCGGGGGAGATTCACCCCTCCACTTT. Amino acid sequence: CASSVAPGGDSPLHF.

The rearrangement links TRBV15 to TRBJ1-2, with TRBD1 matching over 7 bases. With 1 base clipped from V and 4 bases from J, the junction kept 3 bases outside the gene matches. The CDR3 has 14 residues. Germline CDR1 is LNHNV and CDR2 is YYDKDF (reference sequence). DNA for the CDR3: TGTGCCACCAGCAGAGTGGGGACAGCCTATGGCTACACCTTC. This sequence encodes CATSRVGTAYGYTF.

V and J are TRBV18 and TRBJ1-6; no clear D. Germline V gives CDR1 KGHSH, CDR2 LQKENI. The CDR3 runs to 14 residues. Trimming took off 5 bases at V and 7 bases at J, with 12 bases between the two ends. The CDR3 is CASSVGEENSPLHF. The DNA of the CDR3 is TGTGCCAGCTCAGTCGGGGAGGAAAATTCACCCCTCCACTTT. Drawing the rest from reference TRBV18 and TRBJ1-6, the complete variable domain is NAGVMQNPRHLVRRRGQEARLRCSPMKGHSHVYWYRQLPEEGLKFMVYLQKENIIDESGMPKERFSAEFPKEGPSILRIQQVVRGDSAAYFCASSVGEENSPLHFGNGTRLTVT.

The chain couples TRBV9 to TRBJ2-7; TRBD2 agrees at 9 bases. The CDR3 is 14 residues long. Germline-derived CDR1 and CDR2 are SGDLS and YYNGEE. J gave up 3 bases and V 4 bases, and 5 bases lay outside the gene matches. Written as DNA, the CDR3 is TGTGCCAGCAGCCTAGGTAGCGGGAGCTACGAGCAGTACTTC. Its translation: CASSLGSGSYEQYF.

The genes are TRBV19 and TRBJ1-5, with 7 positions matching TRBD1. Unmatched junction bases numbered 6, after V lost 3 bases and J lost 4 bases. This CDR3 contains 15 residues. Germline V gives CDR1 LNHDA, CDR2 SQIVND (reference sequence). The CDR3 region has the DNA TGTGCCAGTAGTATTCGGGACAGTCATAATCAGCCCCAGCATTTT. Residues: CASSIRDSHNQPQHF.

The rearrangement links TRBV19 to TRBJ2-1, with 9 bases aligning to TRBD2. The germline V gene has CDR1 LNHDA and CDR2 SQIVND (reference sequence). V lost 4 bases and J lost 6; bases outside the gene matches: 10. There are 16 residues in the CDR3. The CDR3 DNA sequence: TGTGCCAGTAGTAATGTTGCGGCGGGAGGGGCCAATGAGCAGTTCTTC. This translates into CASSNVAAGGANEQFF.

The chain combines TRBV19 with TRBJ2-2, with D perhaps TRBD1 (6 bases). Trimming removed 9 bases from V and 1 base from J, with 9 bases in between. CDR1 is LNHDA and CDR2 is SQIVND in the germline V gene (reference sequence). The CDR3 extends over 13 amino acids. The CDR3 reads CASTGRNTGELFF. In nucleotides, the CDR3 is TGTGCCAGCACAGGGAGGAACACCGGGGAGCTGTTTTTT.

The V call is TRBV7-3, the J call TRBJ2-3, with D tentatively TRBD2 (5 bases). CDR3 size: 15 residues. The V end was cut by 3 bases, the J end by 2 bases, with 12 bases between. Germline V gives CDR1 SGHTA, CDR2 FQGTGA. CDR3 sequence: CASSFRGSITDTQYF. The CDR3 DNA reads as TGTGCCAGCAGCTTTCGGGGATCTATCACAGATACGCAGTATTTT.

The gene calls are TRBV11-3 and TRBJ2-2; 8 positions agree with TRBD1. V lost 5 bases to trimming and J lost 7 bases; unmatched junction nucleotides: 3. The germline CDR1 and CDR2 sequences are SGHNT and YENEEA. The CDR3 consists of 13 residues. Written as DNA, the CDR3 is TGTGCCAGCAGCCCGACAGGGGTCGGGGAGCTGTTTTTT. This translates into CASSPTGVGELFF.

This chain joins TRBV5-1 and TRBJ2-2; no clear D gene. Germline CDR1 is SGHRS and CDR2 is YFSETQ. V lost 2 bases and J lost 6, with 23 bases in between. This CDR3 has 18 residues. CDR3 residues: CASSLLLERTSLSGELFF. In nucleotides, the CDR3 is TGCGCCAGCAGCTTATTATTGGAGCGCACGAGTTTGTCCGGGGAGCTGTTTTTT. Complete variable domain (other parts from reference TRBV5-1 and TRBJ2-2): KAGVTQTPRYLIKTRGQQVTLSCSPISGHRSVSWYQQTPGQGLQFLFEYFSETQRNKGNFPGRFSGRQFSNSRSEMNVSTLELGDSALYLCASSLLLERTSLSGELFFGEGSRLTVL.

The V and J genes are TRBV10-3 and TRBJ2-1; 8 bases fit TRBD1. Germline V gene sequence: CDR1 ENHRY, CDR2 SYGVKD. The CDR3 has 17 amino acids. The V gene end was trimmed by 2 bases and the J gene end by 8 bases; junction bases not matched to a gene: 14. The CDR3 sequence: CAISEPTRTGYWDEQFF. The CDR3 DNA reads TGTGCCATCAGTGAGCCTACGCGGACAGGGTATTGGGATGAGCAGTTCTTC.

The rearrangement uses TRBV19 and TRBJ1-4; D not certain. CDR3 length: 17 amino acids. The V end was cut by 5 bases, the J end by 2 bases, with 18 bases between. Germline V gene sequence: CDR1 LNHDA, CDR2 SQIVND (reference sequence). CDR3 amino acids: CASSSRAGFVTNEKLFF. CDR3 nucleotide sequence: TGTGCCAGTAGTTCCCGCGCCGGGTTCGTTACTAATGAAAAACTGTTTTTT. The whole variable domain, remainder taken from reference TRBV19 and TRBJ1-4, is DGGITQSPKYLFRKEGQNVTLSCEQNLNHDAMYWYRQDPGQGLRLIYYSQIVNDFQKGDIAEGYSVSREKKESFPLTVTSAQKNPTAFYLCASSSRAGFVTNEKLFFGSGTQLSVL.

The chain joins TRBV19 to TRBJ2-3, with 8 bases identical to TRBD1. Per germline, CDR1 LNHDA and CDR2 SQIVND (reference sequence). There are 17 residues in the CDR3. V trimming: 4 bases; J trimming: 1 base; junction bases outside the gene matches: 10. The CDR3 protein is CASSTSAPGQGTDTQYF. CDR3 sequence (DNA): TGTGCCAGTAGTACCAGCGCCCCGGGACAGGGCACAGATACGCAGTATTTT.

The chain is built from TRBV5-6 and TRBJ1-5; tentatively, D is TRBD1 (5 bases). The CDR3 loop spans 14 amino acids. Germline loops: CDR1 SGHDT, CDR2 YYEEEE. Trimming took off 4 bases at V and 2 bases at J, with 10 bases between the two ends. In nucleotides, the CDR3 is TGTGCCAGCAGCCCAGGGTTAGGCAATCAGCCCCAGCATTTT. Translated: CASSPGLGNQPQHF.

The chain has TRBV28 and TRBJ2-1, with 14 nucleotides matching TRBD2. This CDR3 has 16 residues. The V gene's germline CDR1 is MDHEN and CDR2 SYDVKM. V shed 7 bases and J 6 bases; nucleotides not matched to a gene: 8. The CDR3 coding sequence is TGTGCCAGCATCCCAGGACTAGCGGGAGGCCTCAATGAGCAGTTCTTC. Translated: CASIPGLAGGLNEQFF.

V gene TRBV7-9 combines with J gene TRBJ1-5; possible D gene TRBD1, 5 bases. The germline gives CDR1 SEHNR, CDR2 FQNEAQ (reference sequence). With 7 bases removed from V and 4 bases from J, the gap between germline ends came to 11 bases. CDR3 length equals 13 residues. CDR3 loop: CASTLTANQPQHF. CDR3 nucleotide sequence: TGTGCCAGCACCCTGACAGCGAATCAGCCCCAGCATTTT.

This clone was detected only a few times. The chain links TRBV5-1 to TRBJ2-7; D gene uncertain. V gave up 5 bases and J gave up 1 base, with 13 bases separating them. This CDR3 comprises 14 residues. Germline-derived CDR1 and CDR2 are SGHRS and YFSETQ. The CDR3 DNA sequence: TGCGCCAGCAGTAACGATGCACATTCCTACGAGCAGTACTTC. The encoded protein is CASSNDAHSYEQYF.

The chain carries TRBV30 and TRBJ1-6; the D gene is possibly TRBD1 (6 bases). The CDR3 length is 15 residues. CDR1 is GTSNPN, CDR2 SVGIG, per germline (reference sequence). V was cut by 4 bases and J by 2 bases, with 12 bases left in between. The CDR3 here is CAWTRGRTYNSPLHF. The CDR3 nucleotides are TGTGCCTGGACCAGGGGTCGGACCTATAATTCACCCCTCCACTTT.